The sequence of this T cell receptor beta chain was determined in a study of T cells in Graves' hyperthyroidism and ophthalmopathy. In its sample, this clonotype was seen many times. The antigen is unknown. The source material, RNA transcripts, was used to amplify TCR beta CDR3 regions. A first-round RT-PCR of the TCR CDR3 used the HTBI primer set. Using its own MiXCR run on the multiplex PCR reads, TCRdb lists one record per CDR3 protein. This sample has around 700,000 distinct CDR3 sequences; roughly a sixth occur once, and the top ten carry approximately 15%. Whole-study results and caveats: From stable hyperthyroidism, ophthalmopathy was set apart by a 13 V-J model.

Source material for PBMCs was more than 7.5 ml fresh peripheral blood. CDR3 length: 13 amino acids. Per the germline V gene, CDR1 is SGHRS and CDR2 is YFSETQ. V was clipped by 3 bases and J by 4 bases, with 7 bases between them. V and J are TRBV5-1 and TRBJ2-2; possibly TRBD2 for D (5 bases). The specimen was blood. This clonotype was obtained from a woman aged 50 to 65 with Graves' hyperthyroidism that later progressed to Graves' ophthalmopathy. CDR3 in DNA: TGCGCCAGCAGCTCCCTAGCCACCGGGGAGCTGTTTTTT. Its translation: CASSSLATGELFF.